Shown below are 17 T cell receptor beta chains from a single sample sequenced in a study of blood T cell repertoires in COVID-19. TCRdb keeps only in-frame clones here, not all; method: immunoSEQ multiplex PCR. The sample consists of fewer than 250,000 clones, around 90% of them appearing once. The sample taken for sequencing was peripheral blood. The receptors were sampled from a man in his 70s with acute or convalescent COVID-19.

The chain links TRBV19 to TRBJ2-5; D possibly corresponds to TRBD2 (6 bases). The V gene lost 6 bases and the J gene lost 2 bases, with 16 bases spanning the gap. Germline V gives CDR1 LNHDA, CDR2 SQIVND (reference sequence). The CDR3 extends over 15 amino acids. The CDR3, as DNA: TGTGCCAGTAGGCAGTCGGGACTCACACAAGAGACCCAGTACTTC. Its protein product is CASRQSGLTQETQYF.

The chain couples TRBV6-4 to TRBJ1-1, with a possible D match to TRBD1 (6 bases). CDR1 is MRHNA and CDR2 is SNTAGT in the germline V gene. V lost 0 bases and J lost 0, with 14 bases in between. The CDR3 runs 17 residues. The CDR3 protein is CASSDSRGQGMNTEAFF. The DNA for the CDR3 is TGTGCCAGCAGTGACTCGAGGGGTCAGGGGATGAACACTGAAGCTTTCTTT.

The genes are TRBV5-4 and TRBJ2-7; the D gene is possibly TRBD1 (5 bases). The V end lost 2 bases, the J end lost 5 bases, and 17 bases lay between the germline ends. Germline-derived CDR1 and CDR2 are SGHNT and YYREEE (reference sequence). This CDR3 comprises 15 residues. DNA of the CDR3: TGTGCCAGCAGCTTCGCAGCTAGGGGTGACCACGAGCAGTACTTC. Translating gives CASSFAARGDHEQYF.

The chain carries TRBV9 and TRBJ1-1, with D possibly matching TRBD1 (5 bases). The CDR3 covers 15 residues. V was cut by 3 bases and J by 4 bases, with 16 bases left in between. Germline V gives CDR1 SGDLS, CDR2 YYNGEE. The chain's CDR3 is CASSETVGVRTEAFF. In DNA form, the CDR3 reads TGTGCCAGCAGCGAGACTGTAGGGGTACGCACTGAAGCTTTCTTT.

J is TRBJ2-7 and V is TRBV5-1, with unresolved D. This CDR3 has 14 residues. The germline V gene encodes CDR1 SGHRS and CDR2 YFSETQ. Between the trimmed V and J ends, which lost 1 base and 6 bases, there was a span of 14 bases. The CDR3, as DNA: TGCGCCAGCAGCTTGTATGCGGTAGTCTCCGAGCAGTACTTC. Protein: CASSLYAVVSEQYF.

This sequence joins TRBV25-1 and TRBJ1-6, with D unresolved. CDR3 length: 13 residues. V was pared by 5 bases and J by 7 bases, with 9 bases between. Germline CDR1 reads MGHDK; CDR2 reads SYGVNS. The CDR3 nucleotides read TGTGCCAGCAGTTCGCGTTTCAATTCACCCCTCCACTTT. This codes for CASSSRFNSPLHF. The entire variable domain, with the rest obtained from reference TRBV25-1 and TRBJ1-6, is as follows: EADIYQTPRYLVIGTGKKITLECSQTMGHDKMYWYQQDPGMELHLIHYSYGVNSTEKGDLSSESTVSRIRTEHFPLTLESARPSHTSQYLCASSSRFNSPLHFGNGTRLTVT.

The chain joins TRBV4-1 to TRBJ1-6, with 7 bases lining up with TRBD1. Germline V gene lookup returns CDR1 MGHRA and CDR2 YSYEKL. Trimming removed 1 base from V and 0 bases from J; junction bases left unmatched: 6. The CDR3 is 18 residues long. CDR3 sequence: CASSQAGTVGSYNSPLHF. The CDR3 nucleotides read TGCGCCAGCAGCCAAGCCGGGACAGTCGGCTCCTATAATTCACCCCTCCACTTT.

The chain carries TRBV15 and TRBJ2-4; D is perhaps TRBD1 (5 bases). In germline, CDR1 is LNHNV, CDR2 YYDKDF (reference sequence). V was trimmed by 7 bases and J by 0 bases, leaving 19 bases between them. The CDR3 extends over 17 amino acids. The CDR3, as DNA: TGTGCCACCAATACCCCCCCGCAGGGCCTAGCCAAAAACATTCAGTACTTC. This codes for CATNTPPQGLAKNIQYF.

The chain recombines TRBV3-1 (or the pseudogene TRBV3-2) with TRBJ2-3; possibly TRBD1 for D (5 bases). This CDR3 has 14 residues. Germline V gives CDR1 LGHDT, CDR2 YNNKEL (reference sequence). V lost 3 bases to trimming and J lost 0 bases, with 7 bases between them. CDR3 residues: CASSQGPSTDTQYF. CDR3 nucleotides: TGTGCCAGCAGCCAGGGGCCTAGCACAGATACGCAGTATTTT.

This clone was counted between two and nine times. The V call is TRBV7-2, the J call TRBJ1-1; a possible D gene is TRBD1 (5 bases). Germline V CDR1 and CDR2: SGHTA, FQGNSA. This CDR3 contains 14 residues. Deletions cut 5 bases from V and 4 bases from J, with 14 bases between. The CDR3 nucleotides are TGTGCCAGCAGCCCCCGTGGGGCGAGCACTGAAGCTTTCTTT. Protein: CASSPRGASTEAFF. The full variable domain, its missing parts supplied by reference TRBV7-2 and TRBJ1-1, is GAGVSQSPSNKVTEKGKDVELRCDPISGHTALYWYRQSLGQGLEFLIYFQGNSAPDKSGLPSDRFSAERTGGSVSTLTIQRTQQEDSAVYLCASSPRGASTEAFFGQGTRLTVV.

The V and J genes are TRBV7-6 and TRBJ2-2, with unresolved D. Germline V gives CDR1 SGHVS, CDR2 FNYEAQ. The CDR3 length is 14 residues. With 4 bases removed from V and 7 bases from J, the gap between germline ends came to 13 bases. CDR3 DNA sequence: TGTGCCAGCAGCTCGAGCCAGGTTTTCGGGGAGCTGTTTTTT. Translated: CASSSSQVFGELFF.

The V gene is TRBV28, the J gene TRBJ1-1, with 7 bases matching TRBD1. Germline V gene sequence: CDR1 MDHEN, CDR2 SYDVKM. CDR3 length equals 13 residues. V gave up 8 bases and J gave up 4 bases; unmatched junction bases: 7. CDR3 residues: CASGSGGGTEAFF. The CDR3 nucleotides read TGTGCCAGCGGGTCAGGGGGTGGCACTGAAGCTTTCTTT.

This chain links TRBV27 with TRBJ1-6; TRBD1 matches 7 bases. Germline assignment: CDR1 MNHEY and CDR2 SMNVEV (reference sequence). The CDR3 sequence is 15 residues long. Trimming removed 1 base from V and 6 bases from J; junction bases left unmatched: 3. CDR3 in amino acids: CASSLYGTANSPLHF. The CDR3 nucleotides are TGTGCCAGCAGTTTATATGGGACAGCTAATTCACCCCTCCACTTT.

This chain connects TRBV19 to TRBJ2-3; 9 bases align to TRBD1. V gave up 4 bases and J gave up 5 bases; unmatched junction bases: 7. This CDR3 spans 15 amino acids. Germline-derived CDR1 and CDR2 are LNHDA and SQIVND (reference sequence). Here the CDR3 reads CASSTTGGEVDTQYF. The CDR3 DNA is TGTGCCAGTAGTACCACAGGGGGCGAGGTAGATACGCAGTATTTT.

Points on this clone: In the same sample, other DNA sequences code for this CDR3. The V gene is TRBV5-1, the J gene TRBJ2-5; D may be TRBD2 (6 bases). The CDR3 totals 13 residues. The germline gives CDR1 SGHRS, CDR2 YFSETQ. V was cut by 4 bases and J by 5 bases, with 12 bases left in between. The CDR3 nucleotides read TGCGCCAGCAGCCGTGGAGGGGTGGAGACCCAGTACTTC. Translation: CASSRGGVETQYF.

The chain recombines TRBV4-2 with TRBJ1-5; tentatively, D is TRBD1 (5 bases). The CDR3 extends over 17 amino acids. Germline V gene sequence: CDR1 LGHNA, CDR2 YNFKEQ. The germline V and J ends were trimmed by 0 bases and 4 bases, with 16 bases remaining between them. The CDR3 region has the DNA TGTGCCAGCAGCCAAGAAACATCGTCGGCAGGGAATCAGCCCCAGCATTTT. It specifies CASSQETSSAGNQPQHF.

The V call is TRBV2, the J call TRBJ2-1; 7 nucleotides match TRBD2. Germline V CDR1 and CDR2: SNHLY, FYNNEI. The ends lost 3 bases at V and 4 bases at J; junction bases unmatched: 6. This CDR3 contains 15 residues. The CDR3 reads CASSDLSSGYNEQFF. The CDR3, as DNA: TGTGCCAGCAGTGATCTGTCTAGCGGATACAATGAGCAGTTCTTC. The variable domain in full, with the rest retrieved from reference TRBV2 and TRBJ2-1, is EPEVTQTPSHQVTQMGQEVILRCVPISNHLYFYWYRQILGQKVEFLVSFYNNEISEKSEIFDDQFSVERPDGSNFTLKIRSTKLEDSAMYFCASSDLSSGYNEQFFGPGTRLTVL.